The 21 T cell receptor beta chains reported below all come from one sample, sequenced in a study of STAT5B mutations in CD4+ large granular lymphocyte leukemia. Repertoires were generated with immunoSEQ multiplex PCR, while TCRdb's copy carries only in-frame clones and drops some. The sample lists 45,000 to 55,000 clones, around 70% occurring once. Input material: CD4+ T cells from blood buffy coats. These receptors were obtained from a human donor in good health.

V usage is TRBV29-1 and J usage is TRBJ1-5; a possible D gene is TRBD1 (5 bases). The CDR3 totals 12 residues. Trimming pared 6 bases from V and 11 bases from J, leaving 17 bases between. From germline, CDR1 is SQVTM and CDR2 ANQGSEA. The CDR3 nucleotides read TGCAGCGTGCTGCTTCAGGGTGAATCCCAGCATTTT. Its translation: CSVLLQGESQHF.

Worth noting for this clone: The same CDR3 is also encoded by other DNA sequences in this sample. V gene TRBV10-3 combines with J gene TRBJ1-2; D remains unclear. Looked up from germline, CDR1 is ENHRY and CDR2 is SYGVKD. The CDR3 consists of 14 residues. Deletions cut 3 bases from V and 6 bases from J, with 14 bases between. The CDR3 DNA sequence: TGTGCCATCAGTGACCCGGTAGCCCCTGATGGCTACACCTTC. It codes for CAISDPVAPDGYTF.

J is TRBJ1-5 and V is TRBV5-3; TRBD1 matches 11 bases. TRBV5-3 counts as an open reading frame of uncertain function. This CDR3 spans 16 amino acids. With 4 bases clipped from V and 5 bases from J, the junction kept 8 bases outside the gene matches. The CDR3 here is CARSGTDRGPHQPQHF. In nucleotides, the CDR3 is TGTGCCAGAAGCGGGACGGACAGGGGGCCGCATCAGCCCCAGCATTTT.

The V gene is TRBV18, the J gene TRBJ2-5; unclear D gene. Germline values: CDR1 KGHSH, CDR2 LQKENI. The CDR3 loop spans 13 amino acids. Trimming cost V 4 bases and J 2 bases, with 8 bases left between them. The CDR3 loop is CASSLPVQETQYF. Here the CDR3 DNA reads TGTGCCAGCTCACTGCCGGTACAAGAGACCCAGTACTTC.

This chain connects TRBV5-8 to TRBJ1-4, with TRBD1 matching 9 bases. The length of the CDR3 is 14 residues. V shed 4 bases and J 7 bases; nucleotides not matched to a gene: 5. The V gene's germline CDR1 is SGHTS and CDR2 YDEGEE. CDR3 residues: CASSVGQGSEKLFF. The DNA for the CDR3 is TGTGCCAGCAGCGTGGGACAGGGAAGTGAAAAACTGTTTTTT.

The rearrangement joins TRBV19 to TRBJ2-5; 9 bases map to TRBD1. The CDR3 is made up of 14 amino acids. The germline V gene has CDR1 LNHDA and CDR2 SQIVND (reference sequence). Trimming cost V 2 bases and J 7 bases; bases outside gene matches: 5. CDR3 DNA sequence: TGTGCCAGTAGTATAAAGGGACAGGGCTCGACCCAGTACTTC. Its protein product is CASSIKGQGSTQYF.

Only a few counts were recorded for this clone. This chain links TRBV7-6 with TRBJ2-7; D call uncertain. Per germline, CDR1 SGHVS and CDR2 FNYEAQ. This CDR3 has 14 residues. V gave up 1 base and J gave up 4 bases, with 11 bases separating them. The CDR3 reads CASSLDAVGYEQYF. CDR3 nucleotide sequence: TGTGCCAGCAGCTTAGATGCAGTGGGTTACGAGCAGTACTTC.

The rearrangement links TRBV9 to TRBJ1-4; D gene ambiguous. The CDR3 is 15 residues long. CDR1 is SGDLS and CDR2 is YYNGEE in the germline V gene. Here the CDR3 DNA reads TGTGCTGACCGTCGGGTCCACGCAACTAATGAAAAACTGTTTTTT. Its translation is CADRRVHATNEKLFF.

V is TRBV7-2 and J is TRBJ2-3, with TRBD2 matching 11 bases. Per the germline V gene, CDR1 is SGHTA and CDR2 is FQGNSA. V lost 6 bases to trimming and J lost 2 bases; unmatched junction nucleotides: 10. The CDR3 is made up of 17 amino acids. CDR3 amino acids: CASRRTIAGGNTDTQYF. The CDR3, as DNA: TGTGCCAGCAGGCGAACCATAGCGGGGGGGAACACAGATACGCAGTATTTT.

The rearrangement uses TRBV9 and TRBJ1-2; TRBD1 is a possible D gene (5 bases). The germline V gene encodes CDR1 SGDLS and CDR2 YYNGEE. This CDR3 has 13 residues. V lost 2 bases and J 8 bases, leaving 13 bases between the germline ends. The CDR3 DNA reads TGTGCCAGCAGCGTGCGTGAGCAGGGCGGCTACACCTTC. Translated, it gives CASSVREQGGYTF.

The chain carries TRBV7-8 and TRBJ2-5; no definite D call. This CDR3 comprises 13 residues. V shed 6 bases and J shed 4 bases, with 12 bases lying between them. Germline CDR1 SGHVS, CDR2 FQNEAQ. The CDR3 nucleotides read TGTGCCAGCAGTTGGTCTACACGAGAGACCCAGTACTTC. Translated, it gives CASSWSTRETQYF.

The V and J genes are TRBV7-3 and TRBJ2-2, with D uncertain. V lost 6 bases to trimming and J lost 1 base, with 6 bases between them. Per the germline V gene, CDR1 is SGHTA and CDR2 is FQGTGA. CDR3 length: 13 amino acids. The CDR3 nucleotides are TGTGCCAGCAGGGTAGGGAACACCGGGGAGCTGTTTTTT. This translates into CASRVGNTGELFF.

V gene TRBV5-1 combines with J gene TRBJ2-3; TRBD2 aligns across 7 bases. The CDR3 length is 15 residues. Germline V CDR1 and CDR2: SGHRS, YFSETQ. Germline trimming cut 4 bases from V and 4 bases from J; bases unmatched to any gene: 9. The CDR3 here is CASSPIAGNPDTQYF. DNA for the CDR3: TGCGCCAGCAGCCCGATAGCGGGTAACCCAGATACGCAGTATTTT.

V gene TRBV14 combines with J gene TRBJ2-7; TRBD1 might be the D (5 bases). The CDR3 contains 15 residues. Trimming cost V 0 bases and J 3 bases, with 12 bases left between them. Germline CDR1 is SGHDN and CDR2 is FVKESK. The DNA of the CDR3 is TGTGCCAGCAGCCAAGAGGGGCACGACATCTACGAGCAGTACTTC. Protein: CASSQEGHDIYEQYF.

The chain combines TRBV27 with TRBJ1-6; D not resolved. CDR3 length: 17 amino acids. Trimming removed 2 bases from V and 0 bases from J, with 11 bases in between. Germline-derived CDR1 and CDR2 are MNHEY and SMNVEV (reference sequence). Here the CDR3 reads CASSLRTLSSYNSPLHF. For the CDR3, the DNA is TGTGCCAGCAGTTTAAGGACCTTAAGCTCCTATAATTCACCCCTCCACTTT.

The chain couples TRBV5-4 to TRBJ1-3; possibly TRBD1 for D (6 bases). Between the trimmed V and J ends, which lost 0 bases and 0 bases, there was a span of 16 bases. Germline lookup yields CDR1 SGHNT and CDR2 YYREEE (reference sequence). The CDR3 extends over 18 amino acids. CDR3 sequence: CASSLDPGQLISGNTIYF. The CDR3 coding sequence is TGTGCCAGCAGCTTGGATCCCGGACAGCTAATCTCTGGAAACACCATATATTTT.

V gene TRBV30 combines with J gene TRBJ1-2; 8 bases are shared with TRBD1. The CDR3 is made up of 14 amino acids. V lost 4 bases, J lost 5 bases, and 9 bases stayed unmatched. The V gene's germline CDR1 is GTSNPN and CDR2 SVGIG (reference sequence). In nucleotides, the CDR3 is TGTGCCTGGAACCTCAGGGGGCTGCGGTATGGCTACACCTTC. This translates into CAWNLRGLRYGYTF.

The chain is built from TRBV19 and TRBJ1-1, with 8 bases identical to TRBD1. Germline trimming cut 6 bases from V and 2 bases from J; bases unmatched to any gene: 5. Per germline, CDR1 LNHDA and CDR2 SQIVND (reference sequence). The CDR3 spans 14 residues. The CDR3 protein is CASRADRVNTEAFF. In DNA form, the CDR3 reads TGTGCCAGTAGGGCGGACAGGGTAAACACTGAAGCTTTCTTT. The variable domain in full, with the rest retrieved from reference TRBV19 and TRBJ1-1, is DGGITQSPKYLFRKEGQNVTLSCEQNLNHDAMYWYRQDPGQGLRLIYYSQIVNDFQKGDIAEGYSVSREKKESFPLTVTSAQKNPTAFYLCASRADRVNTEAFFGQGTRLTVV.

The V and J genes are TRBV5-1 and TRBJ2-1; maybe TRBD1 (5 bases). V lost 1 base, J lost 0 bases, and 17 bases lay in between. There are 18 residues in the CDR3. CDR1 SGHRS and CDR2 YFSETQ come from the germline V gene. CDR3 in amino acids: CASSLSPFRVSSYNEQFF. CDR3 nucleotides: TGCGCCAGCAGCTTGAGCCCCTTCAGGGTAAGCTCCTACAATGAGCAGTTCTTC.

As for this clone: This CDR3 is also generated by other DNA sequences in the sample. The chain links TRBV5-1 to TRBJ1-6, with D maybe TRBD1 (5 bases). The V end lost 4 bases, the J end lost 9 bases, and 14 bases lay between the germline ends. Germline V lookup: CDR1 SGHRS, CDR2 YFSETQ. The CDR3 contains 14 residues. CDR3 nucleotide sequence: TGCGCCAGCAGCCCGCCCAGGGAGGGTTCACCCCTCCACTTT. Translation gives CASSPPREGSPLHF.

This clone has just a few counts. V gene TRBV6-1 combines with J gene TRBJ2-2; tentatively, D is TRBD1 (6 bases). V dropped 7 bases and J dropped 13 bases, with 19 bases sitting between them. Germline V gene lookup returns CDR1 MNHNS and CDR2 SASEGT. There are 13 residues in the CDR3. The CDR3 region has the DNA TGTGCCAGCATAACTGGGGACACAGGCCTGCTGTTTTTT. This codes for CASITGDTGLLFF.